The text below deals with one T cell receptor beta chain. As yet, its antigen is unknown. The data are from a study of T cells in Graves' hyperthyroidism and ophthalmopathy. Overall study: Peripheral blood was acquired at first diagnosis, ahead of any therapy whatsoever. Regarding the study as a whole: A 13 V-J model separated ophthalmopathy from stable hyperthyroidism.

Amplification of TCR beta CDR3 regions used RNA as the template. Initially, a first-round RT-PCR of the TCR CDR3 employed the HTBI primer set. TCRdb re-called the multiplex PCR reads with MiXCR, one entry per CDR3 protein. This table has 300,000 to 450,000 distinct CDR3 sequences, approximately 25% appearing once. This CDR3 has 14 amino acids. Germline CDR1 is MDHEN and CDR2 is SYDVKM. V was clipped by 7 bases and J by 3 bases, with 12 bases between them. Exclusion followed for patients with uncontrolled infection, other autoimmune disease, pregnancy or lactation. Approximately 10 ml of fresh peripheral blood supplied the PBMCs.

The receptor was derived from a man aged 45 to 65 with Graves' hyperthyroidism. This rearrangement joins TRBV28 to TRBJ2-2; perhaps TRBD2 as D (5 bases). The sequencing input was blood. The CDR3 coding sequence is TGTGCCAGCAAGGACGGGGATCACACCGGGGAGCTGTTTTTT. This encodes CASKDGDHTGELFF.